This is a list of T cell receptor beta chains from one sample in a study of CD4 T cell repertoires in COVID-19. Sequencing was performed with immunoSEQ multiplex PCR; in TCRdb, only in-frame clones are kept and a portion is missing. The table lists about 440 clones, roughly a quarter of them singletons. No antigens are known for them. Sequenced material: effector memory CD4+ T cells, cultured in vitro, taken after recovery from COVID-19. These receptors were obtained from a human donor who had COVID-19. The CDR3 runs from the conserved cysteine through the conserved F or W. D genes are given only for firm matches. The listing skips clone size in some rows; elsewhere it reads once, few, many or a size class.

v_gene	len	abundance	j_gene	d_gene	CDR3aa	CDR3nt
TRBV6-5	12	hyperexpanded	TRBJ1-1	NA	CASGRENTEAFF	TGTGCCAGCGGGCGGGAGAACACTGAAGCTTTCTTT
TRBV16	17	NA	TRBJ2-2	NA	CASSQSLGDSNTGELFF	TGTGCCAGCAGCCAATCCCTCGGCGATTCGAACACCGGGGAGCTGTTTTTT
TRBV6-2/TRBV6-3	16	medium-sized	TRBJ1-2	NA	CASTPGLELTGSGYTF	TGTGCCAGCACCCCCGGACTTGAACTAACAGGGAGCGGCTACACCTTC
TRBV9	15	few	TRBJ2-3	TRBD2	CASSLLLGGSDTQYF	TGTGCCAGCAGCCTACTGCTGGGAGGGTCAGATACGCAGTATTTT
TRBV7-2	15	large	TRBJ1-2	NA	CASSLDLGRAYGYTF	TGTGCCAGCAGCTTAGATTTAGGGAGGGCCTATGGCTACACCTTC
TRBV11-3	12	NA	TRBJ2-2	NA	CASSRTPGELFF	TGTGCCAGCAGCAGGACACCCGGGGAGCTGTTTTTT
TRBV5-8	14	few	TRBJ2-5	TRBD1	CASSSLRGTETQYF	TGTGCCAGCAGCTCCCTCAGGGGGACGGAGACCCAGTACTTC
TRBV12-5	13	NA	TRBJ1-3	NA	CASALGYRNTIYF	TGTGCTAGTGCTCTAGGGTACAGAAACACCATATATTTT
TRBV19	14	few	TRBJ2-2	NA	CASSISGATGELFF	TGTGCCAGTAGTATTTCAGGAGCCACCGGGGAGCTGTTTTTT
TRBV5-4	14	medium-sized	TRBJ2-7	TRBD1	CASSFGQAAYEQYF	TGTGCCAGCAGCTTTGGACAGGCAGCCTACGAGCAGTACTTC
TRBV5-1	15	large	TRBJ1-1	NA	CASSLVGGSNTEAFF	TGCGCCAGCAGCTTGGTCGGAGGGTCGAACACTGAAGCTTTCTTT
TRBV5-6	14	NA	TRBJ1-6	NA	CASSFDSENSPLHF	TGTGCCAGCAGCTTCGACAGCGAAAATTCACCCCTCCACTTT
TRBV6-1	15	NA	TRBJ1-4	TRBD1	CASTGQGAPNEKLFF	TGTGCCAGCACCGGACAGGGGGCTCCTAATGAAAAACTGTTTTTT
TRBV28	16	NA	TRBJ2-1	NA	CASSSNRAHQFNEQFF	TGTGCCAGCAGCTCTAACAGGGCGCACCAATTCAATGAGCAGTTCTTC
TRBV7-3	15	medium-sized	TRBJ1-1	NA	CASSLSAGEDTEAFF	TGTGCCAGCAGCTTAAGCGCAGGGGAGGACACTGAAGCTTTCTTT
TRBV2	15	large	TRBJ1-3	TRBD1	CASSRLTGSRDTIYF	TGTGCCAGCAGTAGGCTGACAGGGTCTCGGGACACCATATATTTT
TRBV7-8	13	NA	TRBJ2-5	NA	CASSLGFLETQYF	TGTGCCAGCAGTTTAGGATTTTTGGAGACCCAGTACTTC
TRBV5-1	14	NA	TRBJ1-4	NA	CASSDVTTNEKLFF	TGCGCCAGCAGCGACGTAACAACTAATGAAAAACTGTTTTTT
TRBV2	13	large	TRBJ2-7	NA	CASSKEAGVRPYF	TGTGCCAGCAGCAAGGAAGCAGGGGTGAGGCCGTACTTC
TRBV5-1	16	medium-sized	TRBJ2-3	TRBD1	CASSLVGGQGTDTQYF	TGCGCCAGCAGCTTGGTTGGCGGACAGGGAACAGATACGCAGTATTTT
TRBV7-2	17	medium-sized	TRBJ2-7	NA	CASSFPGSGARSYEQYF	TGTGCCAGCAGCTTTCCGGGAAGTGGGGCTCGCTCCTACGAGCAGTACTTC
TRBV5-4	16	medium-sized	TRBJ2-5	TRBD1	CASSFPGTGVRETQYF	TGTGCCAGCAGCTTTCCCGGGACAGGGGTGCGGGAGACCCAGTACTTC
TRBV7-2	15	NA	TRBJ1-5	NA	CASSLVQYSNQPQHF	TGTGCCAGCAGCTTAGTTCAGTATAGCAATCAGCCCCAGCATTTT
TRBV7-2	16	NA	TRBJ2-5	TRBD1	CASSSLGQGARETQYF	TGTGCCAGCAGCTCACTAGGACAGGGAGCTCGGGAGACCCAGTACTTC
TRBV29-1	14	few	TRBJ2-1	NA	CSVEDLGQRNEQFF	TGCAGCGTTGAAGATCTGGGGCAACGCAATGAGCAGTTCTTC
TRBV2	14	medium-sized	TRBJ2-3	TRBD2	CASRVSGGADTQYF	TGTGCCAGCAGGGTGAGCGGGGGGGCTGATACGCAGTATTTT
TRBV11-3	15	NA	TRBJ2-2	NA	CASSLELGNTGELFF	TGTGCCAGCAGCTTAGAATTAGGTAACACCGGGGAGCTGTTTTTT
TRBV6-1	16	NA	TRBJ2-3	NA	CASSVRGGSATDTQYF	TGTGCCAGCAGTGTCCGGGGAGGATCAGCCACAGATACGCAGTATTTT
TRBV6-5	16	few	TRBJ2-1	TRBD2	CASSYSKAGGYNEQFF	TGTGCCAGCAGTTACTCGAAAGCGGGGGGTTACAATGAGCAGTTCTTC
TRBV18	16	large	TRBJ1-2	NA	CASSAGRGTYNYGYTF	TGTGCCAGCTCCGCGGGCAGGGGCACTTATAACTATGGCTACACCTTC
TRBV6-6	14	large	TRBJ1-5	NA	CASSREMGREPQHF	TGTGCCAGCAGTCGAGAGATGGGCAGGGAGCCCCAGCATTTT
TRBV18	15	NA	TRBJ1-2	NA	CASSLGQAGDYGYTF	TGTGCCAGCTCACTAGGGCAGGCCGGCGACTATGGCTACACCTTC